One sample yielded the 28 T cell receptor beta chains listed below, sequenced in a study of OX40 agonist ivuxolimab in advanced cancers. This table comes from immunoSEQ multiplex PCR, and its TCRdb copy is limited to in-frame clones, with some not included. The repertoire holds some 58,000 clones, with approximately 91% as singletons. The sample consisted of CD4+ or CD8+ T cells sorted from blood, taken in a trial of the OX40 agonist ivuxolimab. These receptors were taken from an adult with an advanced solid tumor such as melanoma, head and neck, liver or kidney cancer.

This clone occurred once. The rearrangement links TRBV7-2 to TRBJ2-5; TRBD1 matches at 10 bases. The germline gives CDR1 SGHTA, CDR2 FQGNSA. This CDR3 has 15 residues. V shed 5 bases, J shed 3 bases, and the junction held 6 bases outside the gene matches. The DNA for the CDR3 is TGTGCCAGCAGCCCGCCGACAGGGGGCGAAGAGACCCAGTACTTC. It encodes CASSPPTGGEETQYF.

V usage is TRBV2 and J usage is TRBJ1-1, with D unresolved. This CDR3 is built from 13 residues. V lost 4 bases to trimming and J lost 1 base, with 7 bases between them. The germline V gene encodes CDR1 SNHLY and CDR2 FYNNEI. Here the CDR3 reads CASSGFSNTEAFF. The CDR3 DNA follows: TGTGCCAGCAGTGGGTTTTCGAACACTGAAGCTTTCTTT.

The V call is TRBV30, the J call TRBJ2-2; no firm D call. The V end lost 3 bases, the J end lost 3 bases, and 5 bases lay between the germline ends. CDR1 and CDR2 (germline): GTSNPN, SVGIG (reference sequence). The CDR3 consists of 12 residues. CDR3 sequence: CAWRTYTGELFF. CDR3 nucleotides: TGTGCCTGGAGGACTTACACCGGGGAGCTGTTTTTT.

J is TRBJ2-6 and V is TRBV11-1; TRBD1 agrees at 7 bases. The germline V gene has CDR1 SGHAT and CDR2 FQDESV (reference sequence). Trimming took 5 bases from V and 2 from J; bases not matched to a gene: 9. The CDR3 extends over 17 amino acids. CDR3 in amino acids: CASSTGQPGAGANVLTF. In DNA, the CDR3 is TGTGCCAGCAGCACGGGACAGCCTGGGGCTGGGGCCAACGTCCTGACTTTC.

A few counts support this clone. The chain carries TRBV7-2 and TRBJ2-7; 13 bases are a match to TRBD2. The CDR3 length is 14 residues. Germline CDR1 SGHTA, CDR2 FQGNSA. V was clipped by 5 bases and J by 4 bases; unmatched bases: 2. The CDR3 DNA reads as TGTGCCAGCAGCCGGACTAGCGGGAGATACGAGCAGTACTTC. Its protein is CASSRTSGRYEQYF.

The rearrangement joins TRBV4-2 to TRBJ2-5; TRBD2 matches at 7 bases. V lost 0 bases, J lost 6 bases, and 7 bases stayed unmatched. CDR3 length equals 15 residues. Looked up from germline, CDR1 is LGHNA and CDR2 is YNFKEQ. The chain's CDR3 is CASSQDLTSRQTQYF. The DNA of the CDR3 is TGTGCCAGCAGCCAAGATCTGACTAGCCGGCAGACCCAGTACTTC.

The J gene is TRBJ1-1, the V gene TRBV30, with D perhaps TRBD1 (5 bases). The CDR3 spans 13 residues. Deletions cut 5 bases from V and 4 bases from J, with 14 bases between. Germline V CDR1 and CDR2: GTSNPN, SVGIG (reference sequence). The CDR3 DNA follows: TGTGCCTGGGCGGGACTCCAGGGCACTGAAGCTTTCTTT. Translation: CAWAGLQGTEAFF. The variable domain in full, completed from reference TRBV30 and TRBJ1-1, reads SQTIHQWPATLVQPVGSPLSLECTVEGTSNPNLYWYRQAAGRGLQLLFYSVGIGQISSEVPQNLSASRPQDRQFILSSKKLLLSDSGFYLCAWAGLQGTEAFFGQGTRLTVV.

The table lists this clone with a count of one. The rearrangement uses TRBV28 and TRBJ2-2; the match to TRBD1 covers 9 bases. CDR1 is MDHEN and CDR2 is SYDVKM in the germline V gene. This CDR3 is built from 16 residues. Trimming at V came to 5 bases and at J to 4 bases, leaving 8 bases not matched to a gene. CDR3 in amino acids: CASSAYRGHRTGELFF. The DNA of the CDR3 is TGTGCCAGCAGTGCATACAGGGGGCACCGCACCGGGGAGCTGTTTTTT.

The chain couples TRBV7-9 to TRBJ2-1; D not certain. From germline, CDR1 is SEHNR and CDR2 FQNEAQ (reference sequence). V was trimmed by 2 bases and J by 6 bases, leaving 8 bases between them. The CDR3 sequence is 13 residues long. This chain's CDR3 is CASSLLGGNEQFF. The CDR3 DNA follows: TGTGCCAGCAGCTTATTGGGCGGCAATGAGCAGTTCTTC.

V is TRBV28 and J is TRBJ1-5, with D maybe TRBD1 (5 bases). The CDR3 is 16 residues long. Germline CDR1 is MDHEN and CDR2 is SYDVKM. The ends were cut back, 8 bases at V and 0 bases at J, with 17 bases in the middle. CDR3 nucleotide sequence: TGTGCCAGCGAGGACCTTAGGGGTTATAGCAATCAGCCCCAGCATTTT. Residues: CASEDLRGYSNQPQHF.

The chain recombines TRBV7-8 with TRBJ1-3; D remains ambiguous. Trimming shortened V by 2 bases and J by 0 bases, and 14 bases separated the two germline ends. The CDR3 is 17 residues long. Germline CDR1 and CDR2: SGHVS and FQNEAQ. CDR3 protein: CASSLRARTISGNTIYF. The CDR3 DNA reads TGTGCCAGCAGCTTAAGGGCCAGAACGATCTCTGGAAACACCATATATTTT.

The chain links TRBV7-9 to TRBJ2-5, with D unresolved. There are 14 residues in the CDR3. CDR1 and CDR2 from the germline V gene are SEHNR and FQNEAQ (reference sequence). V lost 2 bases, J lost 2 bases, and 9 bases lay in between. CDR3 sequence (DNA): TGTGCCAGCAGCTTAAGTGCGGCACAAGAGACCCAGTACTTC. It is translated as CASSLSAAQETQYF.

V gene TRBV7-9 combines with J gene TRBJ1-1; D might be TRBD1 (6 bases). The CDR3 runs to 13 residues. Trimming stripped 5 bases from V and 4 bases from J, with 11 bases between. Germline V gene sequence: CDR1 SEHNR, CDR2 FQNEAQ (reference sequence). CDR3 amino acids: CASSARGLTEAFF. The CDR3 nucleotides read TGTGCCAGCAGCGCGCGGGGGCTCACTGAAGCTTTCTTT.

The chain links TRBV23-1 to TRBJ1-1; D gene uncertain. TRBV23-1 is filed as an ORF, its function uncertain. The CDR3 consists of 15 residues. Trimming removed 0 bases from V and 7 bases from J, with 15 bases in between. The CDR3 DNA follows: TGCGCCAGCAGTCAATCTTACTCGGAATATTTTGAAGCTTTCTTT. Its translation: CASSQSYSEYFEAFF.

This clone was recorded only once. J is TRBJ2-1 and V is TRBV28; 10 bases map to TRBD1. The J segment lost 7 bases and the V segment lost 6 bases, leaving 12 bases of the junction unmatched. This CDR3 comprises 16 residues. Germline V gene lookup returns CDR1 MDHEN and CDR2 SYDVKM. CDR3 residues: CASSIPGTGEYNEQFF. CDR3 bases: TGTGCCAGCAGCATCCCGGGGACAGGGGAGTATAATGAGCAGTTCTTC.

The chain has TRBV6-5 and TRBJ2-7; 9 bases map to TRBD1. Trimming removed 6 bases from V and 1 base from J; junction bases left unmatched: 4. The CDR3 is made up of 14 amino acids. Germline lookup yields CDR1 MNHEY and CDR2 SVGAGI. The CDR3 coding sequence is TGTGCCAGCAGGTATGGACAGGGGTCCTACGAGCAGTACTTC. Translated, it gives CASRYGQGSYEQYF.

This clone has only one observation. This chain joins TRBV30 and TRBJ1-2; D is perhaps TRBD1 (5 bases). The V end was cut by 2 bases, the J end by 5 bases, with 9 bases between. Germline CDR1 GTSNPN, CDR2 SVGIG (reference sequence). The CDR3 sequence is 12 residues long. The CDR3 DNA is TGTGCCTGGAGTCGGGCAGGGTATGGCTACACCTTC. The encoded protein is CAWSRAGYGYTF. The full variable domain, its missing parts supplied by reference TRBV30 and TRBJ1-2, is SQTIHQWPATLVQPVGSPLSLECTVEGTSNPNLYWYRQAAGRGLQLLFYSVGIGQISSEVPQNLSASRPQDRQFILSSKKLLLSDSGFYLCAWSRAGYGYTFGSGTRLTVV.

The chain combines TRBV4-3 with TRBJ1-5; D gene uncertain. V was pared by 3 bases and J by 0 bases, with 12 bases between. The CDR3 contains 16 residues. Per the germline V gene, CDR1 is LGHNA and CDR2 is YSLEER. Here the CDR3 DNA reads TGCGCCAGCAGCCAGGATTGGACGCATAGCAATCAGCCCCAGCATTTT. It encodes CASSQDWTHSNQPQHF.

The rearrangement links TRBV19 to TRBJ1-4, with a weak D call TRBD1 (5 bases). This CDR3 has 15 amino acids. Per the germline V gene, CDR1 is LNHDA and CDR2 is SQIVND (reference sequence). V was shortened by 6 bases and J by 4 bases, with 15 bases between the two germline ends. The CDR3 bases are TGTGCCAGTAGCATCGCGACAGACCTTAATGAAAAACTGTTTTTT. Its translation is CASSIATDLNEKLFF.

The CDR3 bases are TGTGCCAGCAGCCCCGGGACCTATGCCCAAGAGACCCAGTACTTC. It yields the protein CASSPGTYAQETQYF. The chain uses TRBV5-8 and TRBJ2-5, with D perhaps being TRBD1 or TRBD2 (5 bases each). V lost 4 bases, J lost 1 base, and 14 bases lay in between. Germline V gives CDR1 SGHTS, CDR2 YDEGEE. CDR3 length equals 15 residues.

The chain joins TRBV6-1 to TRBJ1-2; D might be TRBD1 (6 bases). CDR3 length: 14 residues. Germline V CDR1 and CDR2: MNHNS, SASEGT. V dropped 2 bases and J dropped 8 bases, with 15 bases sitting between them. CDR3 amino acids: CASSESGRGRGYTF. The CDR3 DNA reads as TGTGCCAGCAGTGAATCGGGCAGGGGAAGAGGCTACACCTTC.

The chain uses TRBV4-1 and TRBJ2-4, with 7 bases matching TRBD2. Germline-derived CDR1 and CDR2 are MGHRA and YSYEKL. The CDR3 consists of 15 residues. After removal of 1 base from V and 1 base from J, the junction contained 1 base not matched to a gene. CDR3: CASSQVGGAKNIQYF. CDR3 sequence (DNA): TGCGCCAGCAGCCAAGTCGGGGGGGCCAAAAACATTCAGTACTTC.

The V and J genes are TRBV6-6 and TRBJ2-7; TRBD1 matches at 7 bases. V lost 0 bases and J lost 5; bases outside the gene matches: 7. The CDR3 is 15 residues long. The germline V gene has CDR1 MNHNY and CDR2 SVGAGI (reference sequence). Here the CDR3 reads CASSYSRGGRDEQYF. CDR3 in DNA: TGTGCCAGCAGTTACTCGAGAGGGGGCAGGGACGAGCAGTACTTC.

V and J are TRBV7-6 and TRBJ2-6; D gene unclear. CDR3 size: 18 residues. V was cut by 2 bases and J by 0 bases, with 14 bases left in between. The germline CDR1 and CDR2 sequences are SGHVS and FNYEAQ. The CDR3 here is CASSLPGLVSSGANVLTF. CDR3 DNA sequence: TGTGCCAGCAGCTTACCGGGTCTAGTTAGCTCTGGGGCCAACGTCCTGACTTTC.

The chain recombines TRBV5-1 with TRBJ2-5; TRBD2 agrees at 8 bases. CDR1 is SGHRS, CDR2 YFSETQ, per germline. The CDR3 has 15 amino acids. Trimming at V came to 3 bases and at J to 1 base, leaving 5 bases not matched to a gene. The CDR3 bases are TGCGCCAGCAGCTCCCTCGGGACTAGCCAAGAGACCCAGTACTTC. Protein: CASSSLGTSQETQYF.

The chain has TRBV7-8 and TRBJ2-7; D not certain. V lost 0 bases to trimming and J lost 6 bases, with 15 bases between them. CDR3 length equals 15 residues. Germline lookup yields CDR1 SGHVS and CDR2 FQNEAQ. CDR3 sequence (DNA): TGTGCCAGCAGCTTAGCGAGATTTCAGGTCCTCGAGCAGTACTTC. This codes for CASSLARFQVLEQYF.

The rearrangement uses TRBV6-1 and TRBJ2-7, with TRBD1 as a possible D gene (6 bases). CDR1 MNHNS and CDR2 SASEGT come from the germline V gene. CDR3 size: 14 residues. V shed 7 bases and J shed 6 bases, with 19 bases lying between them. The CDR3 here is CASTQGHPGSEQYF. CDR3 bases: TGTGCCAGCACTCAGGGGCACCCGGGGAGCGAGCAGTACTTC.

The rearrangement uses TRBV6-6 and TRBJ2-7; 8 positions agree with TRBD1. Per germline, CDR1 MNHNY and CDR2 SVGAGI (reference sequence). V trimming: 4 bases; J trimming: 2 bases; junction bases outside the gene matches: 4. The CDR3 covers 14 residues. CDR3 in amino acids: CASSSPQGAYEQYF. The CDR3 region has the DNA TGTGCCAGCAGTTCCCCACAGGGGGCCTACGAGCAGTACTTC.